The rows below give T cell receptor beta chains drawn from one sample of a study of blood T cell repertoires in COVID-19. The repertoire was sequenced with immunoSEQ multiplex PCR; TCRdb's copy has only in-frame clones and lacks some. The table shows some 150,000 clones, with about 80% occurring only once. The source material was peripheral blood. The origin of the receptors is a woman aged 60-75 years with acute or convalescent COVID-19. The CDR3 runs from the conserved cysteine through the conserved F or W. The order of the fields is clone size, V gene, D gene, J gene, CDR3 protein, CDR3 DNA. D genes are given only for firm matches. Clone size is stated in some rows and not others, as once, few, many or a class when expanded.

>NA|TRBV12-3/TRBV12-4|NA|TRBJ2-7
CASSRDIYEQYF
TGTGCCAGCAGTAGGGACATCTACGAGCAGTACTTC
>NA|TRBV3-1/TRBV3-2|NA|TRBJ1-1
CASSQASGGNTEAFF
TGTGCCAGCAGCCAAGCCTCGGGGGGGAACACTGAAGCTTTCTTT
>NA|TRBV28|TRBD1|TRBJ2-1
CASSLRTGGLYNEQFF
TGTGCCAGCAGTCTACGGACAGGGGGCTTGTACAATGAGCAGTTCTTC
>NA|TRBV6-5|NA|TRBJ1-2
CASSQIPGLNYGYTF
TGTGCCAGCAGTCAGATTCCGGGACTTAACTATGGCTACACCTTC
>NA|TRBV24-1|NA|TRBJ1-5
CATQDKNSNQPQHF
TGTGCCACCCAAGACAAAAATAGCAATCAGCCCCAGCATTTT
>NA|TRBV6-5|NA|TRBJ1-5
CASSYSLRENQPQHF
TGTGCCAGCAGTTACTCCCTTAGGGAGAATCAGCCCCAGCATTTT
>NA|TRBV4-3|NA|TRBJ1-6
CASSQDLVQVLPGALHF
TGCGCCAGCAGCCAAGATCTTGTCCAGGTACTCCCGGGGGCCCTCCACTTT
>few|TRBV5-6|TRBD1|TRBJ1-2
CASSVRQGAHGYTF
TGTGCCAGCAGCGTACGACAGGGGGCCCACGGCTACACCTTC
>NA|TRBV5-6|TRBD2|TRBJ2-1
CASSLGLAGVENEQFF
TGTGCCAGCAGCTTGGGGCTAGCGGGGGTGGAAAATGAGCAGTTCTTC
>NA|TRBV7-6|NA|TRBJ1-6
CASSSGQTYNSPLHF
TGTGCCAGCAGCTCAGGACAGACCTATAATTCACCCCTCCACTTT
>NA|TRBV5-4|TRBD1|TRBJ2-7
CASSESTTGLSYEQYF
TGTGCCAGCAGCGAATCTACGACAGGGCTCTCCTACGAGCAGTACTTC
>NA|TRBV7-6|NA|TRBJ2-2
CASRRSGSNTGELFF
TGTGCCAGCAGGCGAAGCGGGTCGAACACCGGGGAGCTGTTTTTT
>NA|TRBV7-9|NA|TRBJ1-1
CASSLEGRGTEAFF
TGTGCCAGCAGCTTAGAGGGGAGGGGCACTGAAGCTTTCTTT
>NA|TRBV6-7|TRBD2|TRBJ2-3
CASSYGGGRSGDTQYF
TGTGCCAGCAGTTACGGTGGGGGACGTAGCGGGGATACGCAGTATTTT
>NA|TRBV10-3|NA|TRBJ2-3
CAISREASTDTQYF
TGTGCCATCTCCCGAGAGGCAAGCACAGATACGCAGTATTTT
>NA|TRBV5-5|TRBD1|TRBJ1-4
CASSLWIGQGEKLFF
TGTGCCAGCAGCTTGTGGATAGGACAGGGCGAAAAACTGTTTTTT
>NA|TRBV5-1|NA|TRBJ1-4
CASSLGQANEKLFF
TGCGCCAGCAGCTTGGGGCAGGCCAATGAAAAACTGTTTTTT
>NA|TRBV6-5|NA|TRBJ1-6
CASGQDNSPLHF
TGTGCCAGCGGTCAGGATAATTCACCCCTCCACTTT
>few|TRBV5-4|TRBD1|TRBJ1-2
CASRLQGEVYGYTF
TGTGCCAGCAGACTACAGGGGGAGGTCTATGGCTACACCTTC
>NA|TRBV7-9|TRBD2|TRBJ2-1
CASSPGLAFYNEQFF
TGTGCCAGCAGCCCCGGACTAGCTTTTTACAATGAGCAGTTCTTC
>NA|TRBV30|NA|TRBJ1-1
CASSSSANTEAFF
TGTGCCTCCTCGTCAAGCGCTAACACTGAAGCTTTCTTT
>NA|TRBV24-1|NA|TRBJ2-2
CATSDPAGELFF
TGTGCCACCAGTGACCCCGCCGGGGAGCTGTTTTTT
>few|TRBV27|NA|TRBJ2-5
CASRRPSSETQYF
TGTGCCAGCAGGAGACCTAGTTCCGAGACCCAGTACTTC
>NA|TRBV11-3|TRBD2|TRBJ2-3
CASSYGRYSTDTQYF
TGTGCCAGCAGCTACGGGAGGTATAGCACAGATACGCAGTATTTT
>NA|TRBV3-1/TRBV3-2|NA|TRBJ2-5
CASSQSDDGETQYF
TGTGCCAGCAGCCAAAGTGATGACGGGGAGACCCAGTACTTC
>NA|TRBV28|NA|TRBJ2-7
CASSFPGAYEQYF
TGTGCCAGCAGTTTTCCGGGGGCCTACGAGCAGTACTTC
>once|TRBV3-1/TRBV3-2|TRBD2|TRBJ2-1
CASSQGAGYNEQFF
TGTGCCAGCAGCCAAGGAGCGGGATACAATGAGCAGTTCTTC
>NA|TRBV6-6|TRBD1|TRBJ1-4
CASSPRQGGVEKLFF
TGTGCCAGCAGCCCGAGACAGGGCGGAGTGGAAAAACTGTTTTTT
>NA|TRBV5-8|NA|TRBJ2-5
CASSLRFQETQYF
TGTGCCAGCAGCTTGCGTTTTCAAGAGACCCAGTACTTC
>NA|TRBV15|TRBD1|TRBJ1-2
CATSRVGTGGAGNYGYTF
TGTGCCACCAGCAGAGTGGGGACAGGGGGCGCCGGAAACTATGGCTACACCTTC
>NA|TRBV4-3|NA|TRBJ2-7
CASSHMTSDIVYEQYF
TGCGCCAGCAGCCACATGACATCGGACATAGTCTACGAGCAGTACTTC
>NA|TRBV28|NA|TRBJ1-5
CASSFIPQGSNQPQHF
TGTGCCAGCAGTTTCATTCCACAGGGAAGCAATCAGCCCCAGCATTTT
>NA|TRBV6-5|TRBD2|TRBJ2-2
CASNPGLVNTGELFF
TGTGCCAGCAATCCGGGACTAGTGAACACCGGGGAGCTGTTTTTT
>once|TRBV27|TRBD2|TRBJ2-1
CASSVRGLAINEQFF
TGTGCCAGCAGCGTCCGAGGACTAGCGATCAATGAGCAGTTCTTC
>NA|TRBV5-1|NA|TRBJ1-3
CASSREPFSGNTIYF
TGCGCCAGCAGCCGGGAACCCTTCTCTGGAAACACCATATATTTT
>NA|TRBV6-5|NA|TRBJ2-7
CASRSGPMLWQQYF
TGTGCCAGCAGGAGCGGGCCTATGCTTTGGCAGCAGTACTTC
>NA|TRBV20-1|TRBD1|TRBJ1-5
CSASVRGQSNQPQHF
TGCAGTGCTAGTGTCCGGGGACAGTCCAATCAGCCCCAGCATTTT
>few|TRBV7-2|TRBD1|TRBJ1-5
CASSLVGGQSNQPQHF
TGTGCCAGCAGCTTAGTCGGGGGACAGAGCAATCAGCCCCAGCATTTT
>NA|TRBV7-9|NA|TRBJ2-5
CASSLGVGGRETQYF
TGTGCCAGCAGCTTGGGCGTCGGAGGTCGAGAGACCCAGTACTTC
>NA|TRBV19|TRBD2|TRBJ2-2
CASSLYITLAGPSNTGELFF
TGTGCCAGTAGTCTATACATAACACTAGCGGGGCCATCGAACACCGGGGAGCTGTTTTTT
>NA|TRBV7-9|NA|TRBJ1-2
CASSLMTADGYTF
TGTGCCAGCAGCTTAATGACAGCCGATGGCTACACCTTC
>NA|TRBV20-1|TRBD2|TRBJ2-2
CSASTAGLPGELFF
TGCAGTGCTAGTACCGCGGGACTACCCGGGGAGCTGTTTTTT
>NA|TRBV18|NA|TRBJ1-2
CASSPPLAPGYGYTF
TGTGCCAGCTCACCACCGTTGGCGCCGGGTTATGGCTACACCTTC
>NA|TRBV6-2/TRBV6-3|NA|TRBJ2-7
CASSLTAYEQYF
TGTGCCAGCAGTTTGACAGCCTACGAGCAGTACTTC
>NA|TRBV6-6|NA|TRBJ1-1
CASSYSSFVEAFF
TGTGCCAGCAGTTACTCGAGTTTTGTCGAAGCTTTCTTT
>NA|TRBV5-1|NA|TRBJ2-7
CASSLLVGGPEYEQYF
TGCGCCAGCAGCCTGTTAGTAGGAGGGCCCGAATACGAGCAGTACTTC
>NA|TRBV30|TRBD1|TRBJ2-7
CAWRSSDRGGGEQYF
TGTGCCTGGAGATCATCGGACAGGGGAGGGGGTGAGCAGTACTTC
>NA|TRBV9|TRBD1|TRBJ1-6
CASSVQQGQSPLHF
TGTGCCAGCAGCGTACAACAGGGGCAATCACCCCTCCACTTT
>NA|TRBV2|NA|TRBJ2-3
CASSNQGVSTDTQYF
TGTGCCAGCAGTAACCAAGGGGTTAGCACAGATACGCAGTATTTT
>few|TRBV4-1|NA|TRBJ2-4
CASSQGEGKAQYF
TGCGCCAGCAGCCAAGGTGAGGGAAAAGCTCAGTACTTC
>NA|TRBV28|TRBD1|TRBJ2-7
CASSPPGTGDYEQYF
TGTGCCAGCAGTCCCCCCGGAACAGGGGACTACGAGCAGTACTTC
>NA|TRBV13|TRBD2|TRBJ2-1
CASSSPGLAGSNEQFF
TGTGCCAGCAGCTCCCCGGGACTAGCGGGATCAAATGAGCAGTTCTTC
>NA|TRBV30|TRBD2|TRBJ2-1
CAWSYRDYYNEQFF
TGTGCCTGGAGTTACCGGGACTACTACAATGAGCAGTTCTTC
>NA|TRBV7-9|TRBD2|TRBJ2-1
CASAGSVSGTTLDNEQFF
TGTGCCAGCGCGGGGTCGGTTAGCGGGACTACCCTCGACAATGAGCAGTTCTTC
>NA|TRBV5-1|TRBD2|TRBJ2-2
CASSSSGSRDTGELFF
TGCGCCAGCAGCTCCAGCGGGAGTCGTGACACCGGGGAGCTGTTTTTT
>NA|TRBV7-9|TRBD1|TRBJ2-1
CASSQGQGTYNEQFF
TGTGCCAGCAGCCAGGGACAGGGGACCTACAATGAGCAGTTCTTC
>few|TRBV4-3|TRBD1|TRBJ2-7
CASSQGTGWIYEQYF
TGCGCCAGCAGCCAAGGGACAGGGTGGATCTACGAGCAGTACTTC